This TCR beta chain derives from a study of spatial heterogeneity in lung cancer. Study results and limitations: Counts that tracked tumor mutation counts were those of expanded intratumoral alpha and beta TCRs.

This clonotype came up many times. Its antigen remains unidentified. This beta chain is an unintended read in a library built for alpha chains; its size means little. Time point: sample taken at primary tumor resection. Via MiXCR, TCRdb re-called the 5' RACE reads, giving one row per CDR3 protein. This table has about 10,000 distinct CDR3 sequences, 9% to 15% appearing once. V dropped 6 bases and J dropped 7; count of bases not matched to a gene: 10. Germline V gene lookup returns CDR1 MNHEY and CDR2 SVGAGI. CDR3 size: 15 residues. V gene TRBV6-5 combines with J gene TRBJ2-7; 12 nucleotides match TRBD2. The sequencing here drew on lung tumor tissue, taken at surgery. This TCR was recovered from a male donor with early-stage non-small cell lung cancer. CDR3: CASRPPGLAGREQYF. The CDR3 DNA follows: TGTGCCAGCAGGCCTCCCGGACTAGCGGGACGAGAGCAGTACTTC.